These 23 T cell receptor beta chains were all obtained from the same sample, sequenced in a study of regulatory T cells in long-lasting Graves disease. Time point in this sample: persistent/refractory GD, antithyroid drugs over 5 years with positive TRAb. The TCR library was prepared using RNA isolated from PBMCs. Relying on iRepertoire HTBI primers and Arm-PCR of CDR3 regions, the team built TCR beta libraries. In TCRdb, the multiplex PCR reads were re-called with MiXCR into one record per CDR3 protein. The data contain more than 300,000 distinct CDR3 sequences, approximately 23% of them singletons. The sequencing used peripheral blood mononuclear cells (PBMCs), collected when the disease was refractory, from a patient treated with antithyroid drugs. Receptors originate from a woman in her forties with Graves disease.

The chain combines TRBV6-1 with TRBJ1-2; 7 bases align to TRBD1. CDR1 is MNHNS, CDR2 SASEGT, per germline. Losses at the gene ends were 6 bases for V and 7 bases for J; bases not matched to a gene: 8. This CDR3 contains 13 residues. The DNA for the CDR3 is TGTGCCAGCAGCGTAGGGACAGTTTCTGGCTACACCTTC. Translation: CASSVGTVSGYTF.

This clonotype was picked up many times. The CDR3 sequence is CASSPLRGFKNIQYF. The CDR3 DNA sequence: TGTGCCAGCAGCCCCCTCAGGGGATTCAAAAACATTCAGTACTTC. The chain is built from TRBV11-2 and TRBJ2-4; TRBD1 is a possible D gene (6 bases). Trimming stripped 5 bases from V and 3 bases from J, with 14 bases between. CDR1 and CDR2 from the germline V gene are SGHAT and FQNNGV. This CDR3 is 15 amino acids long.

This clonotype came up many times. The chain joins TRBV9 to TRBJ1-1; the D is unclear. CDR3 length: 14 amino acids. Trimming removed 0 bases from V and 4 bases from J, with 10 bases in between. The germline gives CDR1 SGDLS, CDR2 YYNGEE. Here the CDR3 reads CASSVAGVVTEAFF. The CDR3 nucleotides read TGTGCCAGCAGCGTAGCTGGGGTAGTCACTGAAGCTTTCTTT.

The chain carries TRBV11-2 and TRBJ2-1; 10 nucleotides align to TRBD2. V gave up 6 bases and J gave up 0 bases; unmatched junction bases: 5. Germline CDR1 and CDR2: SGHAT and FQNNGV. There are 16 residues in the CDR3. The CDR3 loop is CASRPTSGFSYNEQFF. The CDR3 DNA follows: TGTGCCAGCAGACCGACTAGCGGGTTCTCCTACAATGAGCAGTTCTTC.

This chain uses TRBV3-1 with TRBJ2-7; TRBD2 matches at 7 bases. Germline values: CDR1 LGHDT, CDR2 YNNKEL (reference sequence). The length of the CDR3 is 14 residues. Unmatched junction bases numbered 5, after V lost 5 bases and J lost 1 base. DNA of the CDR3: TGTGCCAGCAGCTACGAGCGGGGTTCCTACGAGCAGTACTTC. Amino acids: CASSYERGSYEQYF.

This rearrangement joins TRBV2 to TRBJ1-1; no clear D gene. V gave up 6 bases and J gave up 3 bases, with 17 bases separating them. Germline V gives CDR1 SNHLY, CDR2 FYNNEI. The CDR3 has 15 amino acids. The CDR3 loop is CASRMIGRTDTEAFF. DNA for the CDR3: TGTGCCAGCAGAATGATCGGCAGGACCGACACTGAAGCTTTCTTT.

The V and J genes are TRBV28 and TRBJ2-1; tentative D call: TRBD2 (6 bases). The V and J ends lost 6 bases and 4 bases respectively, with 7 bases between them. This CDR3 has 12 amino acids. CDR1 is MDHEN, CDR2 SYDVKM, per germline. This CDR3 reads CASSRGYNEQFF. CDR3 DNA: TGTGCCAGCAGCCGGGGGTACAATGAGCAGTTCTTC. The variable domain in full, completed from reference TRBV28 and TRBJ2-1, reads DVKVTQSSRYLVKRTGEKVFLECVQDMDHENMFWYRQDPGLGLRLIYFSYDVKMKEKGDIPEGYSVSREKKERFSLILESASTNQTSMYLCASSRGYNEQFFGPGTRLTVL.

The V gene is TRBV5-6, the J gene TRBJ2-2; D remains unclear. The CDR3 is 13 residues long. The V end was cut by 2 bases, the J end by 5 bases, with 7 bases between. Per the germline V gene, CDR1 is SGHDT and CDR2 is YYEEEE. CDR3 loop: CASSFGRTGELFF. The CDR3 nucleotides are TGTGCCAGCAGCTTCGGGCGGACCGGGGAGCTGTTTTTT.

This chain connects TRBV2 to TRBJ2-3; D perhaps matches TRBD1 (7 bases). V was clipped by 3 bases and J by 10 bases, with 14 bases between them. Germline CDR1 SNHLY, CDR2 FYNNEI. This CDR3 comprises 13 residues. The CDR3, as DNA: TGTGCCAGCAGTGATTTTACAGGGGAGGCGCAGTATTTT. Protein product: CASSDFTGEAQYF.

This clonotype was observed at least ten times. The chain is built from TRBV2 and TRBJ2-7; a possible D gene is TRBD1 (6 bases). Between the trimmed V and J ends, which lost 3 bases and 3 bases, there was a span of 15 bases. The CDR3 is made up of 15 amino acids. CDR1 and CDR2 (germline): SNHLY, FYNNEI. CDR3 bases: TGTGCCAGCAGTGATACCCAGGGGTTACGCTACGAGCAGTACTTC. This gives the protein CASSDTQGLRYEQYF.

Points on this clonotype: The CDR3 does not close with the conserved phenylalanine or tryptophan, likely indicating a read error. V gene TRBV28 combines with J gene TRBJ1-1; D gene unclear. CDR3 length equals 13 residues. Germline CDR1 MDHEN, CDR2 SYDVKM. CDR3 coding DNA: TGTGCCAGCACCCGGTCCGGAAACACTAAAGCTTTCTCT. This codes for CASTRSGNTKAFS.

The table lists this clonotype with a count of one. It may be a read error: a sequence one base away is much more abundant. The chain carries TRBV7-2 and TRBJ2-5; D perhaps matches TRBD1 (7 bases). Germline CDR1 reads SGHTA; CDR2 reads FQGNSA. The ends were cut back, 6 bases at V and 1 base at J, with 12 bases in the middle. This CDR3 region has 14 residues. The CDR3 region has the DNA TGTGCCAGCAGGGGCGGGACAGCCCAAGAGACCCAGTACTTC. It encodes CASRGGTAQETQYF.

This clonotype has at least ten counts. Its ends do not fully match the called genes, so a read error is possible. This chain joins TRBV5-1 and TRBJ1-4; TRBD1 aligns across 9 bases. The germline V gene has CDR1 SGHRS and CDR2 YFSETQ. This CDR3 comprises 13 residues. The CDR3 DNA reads TGTGCCAGCAGCCGACAGGGGGGGGAAAAACTGTTTTTT. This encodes CASSRQGGEKLFF. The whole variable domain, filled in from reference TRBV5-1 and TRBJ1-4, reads KAGVTQTPRYLIKTRGQQVTLSCSPISGHRSVSWYQQTPGQGLQFLFEYFSETQRNKGNFPGRFSGRQFSNSRSEMNVSTLELGDSALYLCASSRQGGEKLFFGSGTQLSVL.

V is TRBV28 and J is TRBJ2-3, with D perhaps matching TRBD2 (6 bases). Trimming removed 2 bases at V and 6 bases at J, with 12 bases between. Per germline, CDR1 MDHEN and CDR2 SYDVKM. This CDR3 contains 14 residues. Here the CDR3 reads CASSLMGGEDTQYF. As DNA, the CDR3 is TGTGCCAGCAGTTTAATGGGGGGTGAGGATACGCAGTATTTT.

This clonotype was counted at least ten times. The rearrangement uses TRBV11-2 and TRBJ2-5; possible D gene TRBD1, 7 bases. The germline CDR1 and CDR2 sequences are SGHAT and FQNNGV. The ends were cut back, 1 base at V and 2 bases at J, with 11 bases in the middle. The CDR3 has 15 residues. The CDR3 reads CASSLGAGGQETQYF. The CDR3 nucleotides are TGTGCCAGCAGCTTAGGGGCAGGGGGGCAAGAGACCCAGTACTTC.

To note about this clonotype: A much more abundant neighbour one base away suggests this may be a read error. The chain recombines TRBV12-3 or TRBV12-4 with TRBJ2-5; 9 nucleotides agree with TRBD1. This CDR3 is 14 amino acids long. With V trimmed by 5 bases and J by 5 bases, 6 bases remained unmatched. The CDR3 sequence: CASSPGTGRETQYF. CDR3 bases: TGTGCCAGCAGTCCCGGGACAGGGAGGGAGACCCAGTACTTC.

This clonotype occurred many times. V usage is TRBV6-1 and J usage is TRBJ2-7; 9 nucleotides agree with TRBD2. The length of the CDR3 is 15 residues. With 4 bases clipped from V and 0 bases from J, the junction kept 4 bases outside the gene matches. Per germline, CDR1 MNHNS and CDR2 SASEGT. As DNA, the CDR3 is TGTGCCAGCAGTGTAGAAGCGGGAGGCTCCTACGAGCAGTACTTC. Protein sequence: CASSVEAGGSYEQYF.

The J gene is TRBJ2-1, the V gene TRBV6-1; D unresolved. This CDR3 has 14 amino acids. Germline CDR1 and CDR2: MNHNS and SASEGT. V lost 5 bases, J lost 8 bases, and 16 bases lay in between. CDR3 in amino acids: CASSNQGSTHEQFF. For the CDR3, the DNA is TGTGCCAGCAGTAACCAAGGATCGACCCATGAGCAGTTCTTC.

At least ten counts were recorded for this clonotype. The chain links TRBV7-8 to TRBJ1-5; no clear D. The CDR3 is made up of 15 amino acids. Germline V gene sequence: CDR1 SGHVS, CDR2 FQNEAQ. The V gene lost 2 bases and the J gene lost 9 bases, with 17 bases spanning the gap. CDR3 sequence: CASSLYRESHGPQHF. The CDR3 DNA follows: TGTGCCAGCAGCTTATATAGGGAGTCTCACGGGCCCCAGCATTTT.

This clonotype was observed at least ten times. The CDR3 loop is CASSLKGTVEETQYF. CDR3 DNA sequence: TGTGCCAGCAGTCTTAAAGGGACAGTCGAAGAGACCCAGTACTTC. The gene calls are TRBV7-9 and TRBJ2-5; 7 bases are a match to TRBD1. V trimming: 6 bases; J trimming: 3 bases; junction bases outside the gene matches: 10. CDR3 size: 15 residues. Germline CDR1 SEHNR, CDR2 FQNEAQ (reference sequence).

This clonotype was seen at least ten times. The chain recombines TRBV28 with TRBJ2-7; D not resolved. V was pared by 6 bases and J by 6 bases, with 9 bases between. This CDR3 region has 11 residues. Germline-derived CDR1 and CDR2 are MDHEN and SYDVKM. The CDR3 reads CASRRKGEQYF. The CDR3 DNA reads TGTGCCAGCAGAAGAAAGGGCGAGCAGTACTTC.

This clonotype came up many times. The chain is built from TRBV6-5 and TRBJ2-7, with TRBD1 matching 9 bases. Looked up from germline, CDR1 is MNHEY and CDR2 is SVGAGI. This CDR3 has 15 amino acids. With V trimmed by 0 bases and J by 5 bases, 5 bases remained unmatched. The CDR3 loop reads CASSYSQGARNEQYF. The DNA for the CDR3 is TGTGCCAGCAGTTACTCACAGGGGGCGCGCAACGAGCAGTACTTC.

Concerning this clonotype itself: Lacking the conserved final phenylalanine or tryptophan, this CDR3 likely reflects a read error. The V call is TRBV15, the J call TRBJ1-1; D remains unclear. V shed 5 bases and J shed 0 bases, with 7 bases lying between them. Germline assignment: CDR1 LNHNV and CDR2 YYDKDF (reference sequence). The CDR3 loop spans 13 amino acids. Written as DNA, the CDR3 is TGTGCCACCAGCTCTCTCATGAACACTGAAGCTTTCCTT. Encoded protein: CATSSLMNTEAFL.